This TCR beta chain was recovered during a study of tumour-infiltrating T cells in Burkitt lymphoma. As for the study in general: Productive clonality predicted overall and progression-free survival.

The CDR3 loop spans 14 amino acids. CDR1 is SGHRS and CDR2 is YFSETQ in the germline V gene. V lost 4 bases and J 5 bases, leaving 15 bases between the germline ends. A few counts support this clone. Sequencing used immunoSEQ multiplex PCR; TCRdb keeps in-frame clones, though not all of them. Counted here are about 5,400 clones, roughly a tenth occurring once; the ten biggest clones make up 2% to 2.5%. The TCR was taken from a human donor with diffuse large B-cell lymphoma. The chain is built from TRBV5-1 and TRBJ2-5; a possible D gene is TRBD1 (6 bases). The specimen sequenced was tumor tissue. The CDR3, as DNA: TGCGCCAGCAGCCACAGGGTTGGGTTGGAGACCCAGTACTTC. Its translation is CASSHRVGLETQYF.